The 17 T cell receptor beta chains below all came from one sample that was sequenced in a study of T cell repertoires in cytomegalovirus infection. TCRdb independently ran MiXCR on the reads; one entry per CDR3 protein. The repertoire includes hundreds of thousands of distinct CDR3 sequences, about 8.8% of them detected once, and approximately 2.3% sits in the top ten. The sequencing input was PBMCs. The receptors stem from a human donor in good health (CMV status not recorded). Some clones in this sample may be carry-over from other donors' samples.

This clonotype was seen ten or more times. CDR3 sequence reads: CASSLTDMNTEAFF. CDR3 nucleotide sequence: TGTGCCAGCAGTCTTACAGACATGAACACTGAAGCTTTCTTT. This chain connects TRBV6-2 or TRBV6-3 to TRBJ1-1; no firm D call. V lost 5 bases, J lost 0 bases, and 10 bases lay in between. Germline loops: CDR1 MNHEY, CDR2 SVGEGT. CDR3 length equals 14 residues.

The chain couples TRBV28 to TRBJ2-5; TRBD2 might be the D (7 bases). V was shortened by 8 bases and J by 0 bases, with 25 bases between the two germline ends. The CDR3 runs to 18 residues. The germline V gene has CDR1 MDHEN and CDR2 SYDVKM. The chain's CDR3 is CASPSMGGAFLYQETQYF. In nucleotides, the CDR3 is TGTGCCAGCCCCTCCATGGGGGGGGCATTTCTGTACCAAGAGACCCAGTACTTC.

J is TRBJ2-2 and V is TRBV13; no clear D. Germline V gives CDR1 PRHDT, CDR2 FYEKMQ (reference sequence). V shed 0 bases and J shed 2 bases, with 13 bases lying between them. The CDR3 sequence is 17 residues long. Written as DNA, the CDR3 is TGTGCCAGCAGCTTAGGCTTTTCGCACCAAAACACCGGGGAGCTGTTTTTT. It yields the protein CASSLGFSHQNTGELFF.

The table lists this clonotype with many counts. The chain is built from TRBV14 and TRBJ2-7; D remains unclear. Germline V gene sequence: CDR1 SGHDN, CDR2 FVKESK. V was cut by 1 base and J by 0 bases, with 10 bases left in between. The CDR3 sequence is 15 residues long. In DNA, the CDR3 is TGTGCCAGCAGCCAAGGTAGCAGGAGCTCCTACGAGCAGTACTTC. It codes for CASSQGSRSSYEQYF. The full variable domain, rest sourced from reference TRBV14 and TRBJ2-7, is EAGVTQFPSHSVIEKGQTVTLRCDPISGHDNLYWYRRVMGKEIKFLLHFVKESKQDESGMPNNRFLAERTGGTYSTLKVQPAELEDSGVYFCASSQGSRSSYEQYFGPGTRLTVT.

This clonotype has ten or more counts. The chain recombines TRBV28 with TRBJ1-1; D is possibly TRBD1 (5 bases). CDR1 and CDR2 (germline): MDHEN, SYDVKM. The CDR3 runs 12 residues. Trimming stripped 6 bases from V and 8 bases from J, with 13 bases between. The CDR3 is CASSLRGREAFF. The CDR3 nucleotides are TGTGCCAGCAGCCTAAGGGGACGAGAAGCTTTCTTT.

CDR3 sequence (DNA): TGTGCCAGCAGCTTAGCGATCGGGGGCCACGGCTACACCTTC. Translated: CASSLAIGGHGYTF. This chain uses TRBV7-6 with TRBJ1-2; weak D call: TRBD1 (6 bases). The ends were cut back, 0 bases at V and 8 bases at J, with 13 bases in the middle. The V gene's germline CDR1 is SGHVS and CDR2 FNYEAQ. This CDR3 has 14 amino acids.

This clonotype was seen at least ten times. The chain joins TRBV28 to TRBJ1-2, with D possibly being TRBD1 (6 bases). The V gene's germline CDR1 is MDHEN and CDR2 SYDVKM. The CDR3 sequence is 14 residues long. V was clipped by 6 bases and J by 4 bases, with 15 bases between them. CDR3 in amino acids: CASSAGQPIYGYTF. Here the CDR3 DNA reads TGTGCCAGCAGCGCTGGACAGCCGATCTATGGCTACACCTTC.

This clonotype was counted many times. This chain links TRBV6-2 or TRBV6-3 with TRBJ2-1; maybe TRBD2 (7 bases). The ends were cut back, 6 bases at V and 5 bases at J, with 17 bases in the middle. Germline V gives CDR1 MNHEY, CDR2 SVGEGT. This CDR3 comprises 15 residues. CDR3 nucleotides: TGTGCCAGCAGCCCGGGGGCGGGGGCCCACAATGAGCAGTTCTTC. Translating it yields CASSPGAGAHNEQFF.

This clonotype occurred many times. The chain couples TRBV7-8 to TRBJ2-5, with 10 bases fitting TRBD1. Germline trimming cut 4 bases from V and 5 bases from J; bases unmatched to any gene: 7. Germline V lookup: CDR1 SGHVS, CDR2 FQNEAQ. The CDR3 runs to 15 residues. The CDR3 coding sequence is TGTGCCAGCAGCTGGGACAGGGGCGGGTTCGAGACCCAGTACTTC. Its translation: CASSWDRGGFETQYF.

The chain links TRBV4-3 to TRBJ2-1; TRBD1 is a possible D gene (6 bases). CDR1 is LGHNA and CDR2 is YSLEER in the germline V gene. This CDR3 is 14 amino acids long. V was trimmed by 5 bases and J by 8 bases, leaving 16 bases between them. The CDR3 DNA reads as TGCGCCAGCAGCGGACCCGGGACAATCGATGAGCAGTTCTTC. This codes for CASSGPGTIDEQFF.

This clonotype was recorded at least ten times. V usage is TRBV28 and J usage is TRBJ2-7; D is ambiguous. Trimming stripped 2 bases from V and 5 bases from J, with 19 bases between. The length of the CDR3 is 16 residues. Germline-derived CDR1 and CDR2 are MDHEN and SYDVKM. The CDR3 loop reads CASSLRTIIQPNEQYV. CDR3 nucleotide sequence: TGTGCCAGCAGTTTACGTACAATTATCCAACCCAACGAGCAGTACGTC.

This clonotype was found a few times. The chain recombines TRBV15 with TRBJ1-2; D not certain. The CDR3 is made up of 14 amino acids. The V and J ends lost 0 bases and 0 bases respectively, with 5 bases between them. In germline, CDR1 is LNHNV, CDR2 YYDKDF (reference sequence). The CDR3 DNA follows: TGTGCCACCAGCAGAGATCAGTCTAACTATGGCTACACCTTC. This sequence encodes CATSRDQSNYGYTF.

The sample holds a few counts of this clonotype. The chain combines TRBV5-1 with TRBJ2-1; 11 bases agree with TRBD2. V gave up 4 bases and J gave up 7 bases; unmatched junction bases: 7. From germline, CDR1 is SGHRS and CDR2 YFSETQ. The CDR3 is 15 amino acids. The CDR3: CASSPTSGSSNEQFF. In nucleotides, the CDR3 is TGCGCCAGCAGCCCTACTAGCGGGAGCTCGAATGAGCAGTTCTTC.

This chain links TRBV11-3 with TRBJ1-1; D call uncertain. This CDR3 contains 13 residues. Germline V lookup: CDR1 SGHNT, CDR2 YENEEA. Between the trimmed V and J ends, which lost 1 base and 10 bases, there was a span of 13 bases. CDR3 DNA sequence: TGTGCCAGCAGCTTAGGTCAGAGCGAAGTAGCTTTCTTT. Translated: CASSLGQSEVAFF.

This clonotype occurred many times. The CDR3 spells CASSYYRVRRNTIYF. The CDR3 DNA reads as TGTGCCAGCAGTTACTATCGCGTACGTCGGAACACCATATATTTT. The V call is TRBV6-2 or TRBV6-3, the J call TRBJ1-3; unclear D gene. Trimming removed 1 base from V and 7 bases from J, with 14 bases in between. The germline V gene has CDR1 MNHEY and CDR2 SVGEGT. CDR3 length: 15 residues.

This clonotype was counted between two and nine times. The CDR3 nucleotides read TGCAGTGCTAGAGGATATAGCCTAGCGGGGGACACAGATACGCAGTATTTT. It codes for CSARGYSLAGDTDTQYF. V is TRBV20-1 and J is TRBJ2-3; 10 nucleotides align to TRBD2. Germline V gene data show CDR1 as DFQATT and CDR2 as SNEGSKA (reference sequence). There are 17 residues in the CDR3. With V trimmed by 1 base and J by 2 bases, 9 bases remained unmatched.

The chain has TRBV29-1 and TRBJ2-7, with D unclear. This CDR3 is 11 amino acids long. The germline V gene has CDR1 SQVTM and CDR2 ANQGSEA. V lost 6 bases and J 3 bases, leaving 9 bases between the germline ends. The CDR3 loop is CSVVRDYEQYF. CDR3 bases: TGCAGCGTCGTGCGTGACTACGAGCAGTACTTC.